This T cell receptor beta chain was captured in a study of blood T cell repertoires in COVID-19. Study as a whole: The origin of the acute and convalescent COVID-19 samples was the United States, Italy and Spain. PBMCs, B-cell-depleted T cells, or T cells were the source of the cDNA or gDNA that made up the material.

TCRdb's copy holds only in-frame clones and misses some; the assay was immunoSEQ multiplex PCR. The repertoire holds under 300,000 clones, with approximately 83% as singletons. The study recruited people aged roughly 18 to 100 years across about two dozen US areas. Allocation to cohorts depended on clinical history reported by the participants. The CDR3 sequence is 17 residues long. V was clipped by 2 bases and J by 7 bases; unmatched bases: 11. Germline CDR1 MGHDK, CDR2 SYGVNS. The chain employs TRBV25-1 and TRBJ2-1, with 10 positions matching TRBD1. Sequencing was done on a sample of PBMCs or T cells enriched from blood (not recorded which). The receptor was isolated from a woman between 40 and 55 years old with acute COVID-19. The CDR3 sequence: CASSEGLRQGAWNEQFF. CDR3 DNA: TGTGCCAGCAGTGAAGGCCTCAGACAGGGGGCGTGGAATGAGCAGTTCTTC.